This T cell receptor (beta chain) was sequenced in a study of shared clonotypes between healthy human individuals. The method was immunoSEQ multiplex PCR; TCRdb's version includes in-frame clones alone and lacks a portion of them. The repertoire holds roughly 1.5 million clones, with 95% to 99% as singletons. Sequencing was done on a sample of naive CD4+ T cells sorted from blood. Subset indicated: CD45RA+ positively selected. The receptor's source is a man aged 25-45 years in good health.

The CDR3, as DNA: TGTGCCAGCAGCTTGTCGTACTCAGACGGTGAAAAACTGTTTTTT. It yields the protein CASSLSYSDGEKLFF. This rearrangement joins TRBV5-4 to TRBJ1-4; D remains unclear. The germline V gene has CDR1 SGHNT and CDR2 YYREEE (reference sequence). Deletions cut 1 base from V and 7 bases from J, with 14 bases between. The CDR3 loop spans 15 amino acids.